The present entry profiles one T cell receptor (beta chain) with its context. Its specificity is not known. CDR3 length: 16 amino acids. Germline assignment: CDR1 SGHNT and CDR2 YENEEA. The germline V and J ends were trimmed by 10 bases and 6 bases, with 25 bases remaining between them. The sample originates from a study of beta chain features in type 1 diabetes. Points from the study as a whole: It was among patients, rather than healthy donors, that naive, central memory and Treg TCRB repertoires appeared more similar. In all four CD4+ subsets, TCRB CDR3 length was significantly, moderately reduced in type 1 diabetes. Insertions at VDJ junctions were less frequent in type 1 diabetes patients. These patients also deleted more nucleotides at the same junctions.

Staining for CD45RO/CCR7/CD25/CD127/CD95/CD27 allowed sorting of CD4+ naive, central memory, regulatory and stem cell-like memory cells. As every portion of the isolated RNA was reverse transcribed, the sequencing read expressed TCRB transcripts. There were around 3.5 million reads on average in the naive, central memory and regulatory T cell samples. Sequencing was performed with immunoSEQ multiplex PCR; in TCRdb, only in-frame clones are kept and a portion is missing. The sample consists of more than 250,000 clones, around 25% of them appearing once. Sequenced: naive CD4+ T cells from blood. This clonotype originated in a woman under 40 with type 1 diabetes. The chain uses TRBV11-3 and TRBJ2-1; perhaps TRBD1 as D (6 bases). The CDR3 is CATSQGQTGSVNEQFF. The CDR3 DNA is TGTGCCACTTCCCAGGGGCAGACCGGTTCTGTCAATGAGCAGTTCTTC. Based on the CDR3 plus reference TRBV11-3 and TRBJ2-1, the full variable domain is EAGVVQSPRYKIIEKKQPVAFWCNPISGHNTLYWYLQNLGQGPELLIRYENEEAVDDSQLPKDRFSAERLKGVDSTLKIQPAELGDSAVYLCATSQGQTGSVNEQFFGPGTRLTVL.